This TCR beta chain was observed in a study of CD8+ T cells in alopecia areata (dated by TCRdb to 2016 to 2018). Background for the entire study: In both human patients and the C3H/HeJ mouse model, the study applied high-throughput TCRbeta sequencing to look at T cell clonal expansion in alopecia areata. In humans, TCRbeta sequencing was performed on scalp tissue and on sorted CD4+ and CD8+ peripheral blood T cells from healthy controls and from patients with patchy or totalis/universalis alopecia areata. Amplification of TCRbeta CDR3 regions was done by immunoSEQ multiplex PCR using 35 Vbeta forward primers and 13 Jbeta reverse primers. Clonality in the scalp was compared among normal scalp (n=4), patchy alopecia areata scalp (n=8), and alopecia totalis/universalis scalp (n=8). RNA was obtained with the PAXgene miRNA kit for fixed scalp, the miRNeasy kit for PBMCs, and the RNeasy kit for mouse skin.

Worth noting for this clone: This receptor's antigen is unknown. Base qualities are not provided; no much larger clone lies one nucleotide away.

The paper as a whole reports these results and caveats: Higher clonality and more expanded CD8+ clones were observed in lesional scalp than in normal scalp, particularly in alopecia totalis/universalis, a finding suggestive of antigenic drive. Resident alphabeta T cells in normal human skin are also sequenced, complicating scalp TCR repertoire analysis, unlike mouse skin dominated by gammadelta T cells. Compared with mice, TCR sequences shared between patients were less clear, possibly partly because of HLA diversity across the patient population.

PBMCs were separated by density centrifugation and stained for CD3, CD4 and CD8, after which CD4+ and CD8+ T cells were sorted on a FACSAria. Unaffected controls provided scalp biopsies and blood samples. The receptor library was made with the immunoSEQ multiplex PCR assay. RNA was extracted from all samples and reverse transcribed into cDNA as template for TCR sequencing. SuperScript III was used to make first-strand cDNA, primed with a 2:1 mix of oligo-dT and random hexamers. A synthetic immune receptor repertoire was used to measure amplification bias, and any remaining bias was corrected computationally. The study's own analysis went as follows. Raw reads were preprocessed to remove errors, and CDR3 was defined by IMGT conventions from the conserved cysteine to phenylalanine. Clonality was calculated as 1 minus Shannon entropy normalized by log2 of the number of productive unique TCRs. Whether each scalp clone was CD4 or CD8 was inferred by checking scalp TCRbeta sequences against the CD4 and CD8 repertoires from sorted blood. TCRdb's version of the immuneACCESS table is confined to in-frame rearrangements and falls short of the full clone set. An unresolved V gene accounts for under half of the shortfall where checked; the remainder is of unknown origin. The V and J calls and the clone size are those of that table, but D and trimming were determined from the DNA. The sample yields about 200,000 clones; approximately 53% were counted once. The top ten hold around 5.1% of the sample.

The germline V gene (reference sequence) gives CDR1 as GTSNPN and CDR2 as SVGIG. Cut back by 2 bases and 4 bases, the V and J ends lie 14 bases apart. From the cysteine up to the phenylalanine, the CDR3 has a length of 14 residues. Only CDR3 DNA is held: 42 bases, read in frame from base 1. Specimen: CD8+ T cells sorted from blood. The sequence is built from TRBV30 and TRBJ2-5; the D gene remains uncertain. The TCR sequence derives from a human donor in good health. The CDR3 region has the sequence CAWSMVRLGETQYF. The DNA sequence follows: TGTGCCTGGAGTATGGTAAGGCTGGGAGAGACCCAGTACTTC. This CDR3, with the reference TRBV30 and TRBJ2-5 proteins standing in past its ends, gives the full variable domain SQTIHQWPATLVQPVGSPLSLECTVEGTSNPNLYWYRQAAGRGLQLLFYSVGIGQISSEVPQNLSASRPQDRQFILSSKKLLLSDSGFYLCAWSMVRLGETQYFGPGTRLLVL.